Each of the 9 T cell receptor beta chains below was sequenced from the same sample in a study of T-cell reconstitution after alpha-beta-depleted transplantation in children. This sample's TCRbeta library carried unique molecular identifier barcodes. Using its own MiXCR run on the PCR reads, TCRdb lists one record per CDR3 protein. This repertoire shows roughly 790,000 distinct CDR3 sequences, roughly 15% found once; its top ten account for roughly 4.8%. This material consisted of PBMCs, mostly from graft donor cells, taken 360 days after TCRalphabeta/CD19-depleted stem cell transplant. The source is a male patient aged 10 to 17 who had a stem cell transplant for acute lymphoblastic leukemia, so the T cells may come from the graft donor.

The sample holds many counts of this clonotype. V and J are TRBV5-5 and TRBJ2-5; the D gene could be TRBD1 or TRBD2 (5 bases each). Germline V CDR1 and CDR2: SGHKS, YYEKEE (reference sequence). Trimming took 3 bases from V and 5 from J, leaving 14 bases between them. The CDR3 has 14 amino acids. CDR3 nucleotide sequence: TGTGCCAGCAGCTCGTTTGGGGGAACGGAGACCCAGTACTTC. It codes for CASSSFGGTETQYF.

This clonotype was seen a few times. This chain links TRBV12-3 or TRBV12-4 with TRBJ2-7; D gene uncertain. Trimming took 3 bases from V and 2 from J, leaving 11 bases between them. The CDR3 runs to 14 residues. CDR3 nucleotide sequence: TGTGCCAGCAGTTTTTTAGTCCGCCCCTACGAGCAGTACTTC. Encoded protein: CASSFLVRPYEQYF.

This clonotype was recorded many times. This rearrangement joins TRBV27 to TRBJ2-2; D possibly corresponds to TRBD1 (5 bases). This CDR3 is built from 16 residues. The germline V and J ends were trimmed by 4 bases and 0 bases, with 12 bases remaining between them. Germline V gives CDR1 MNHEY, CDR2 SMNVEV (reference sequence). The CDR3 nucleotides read TGTGCCAGCAGTTCCGCAGACAGCCCGAACACCGGGGAGCTGTTTTTT. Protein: CASSSADSPNTGELFF.

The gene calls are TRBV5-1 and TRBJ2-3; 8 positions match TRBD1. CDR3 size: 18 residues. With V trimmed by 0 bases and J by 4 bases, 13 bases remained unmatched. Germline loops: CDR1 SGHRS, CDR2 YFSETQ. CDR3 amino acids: CASSLVQGASVSPDTQYF. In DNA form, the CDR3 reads TGCGCCAGCAGCTTGGTTCAGGGGGCGTCTGTGTCCCCAGATACGCAGTATTTT.

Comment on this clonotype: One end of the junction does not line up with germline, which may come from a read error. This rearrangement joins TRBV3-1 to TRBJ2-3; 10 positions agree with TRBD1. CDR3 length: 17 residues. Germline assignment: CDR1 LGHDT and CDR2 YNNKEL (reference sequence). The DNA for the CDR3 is TGTGCCGGCAGAGGGACAGGGGCCCTCCCTCTGACAGATACGCAGTATTTT. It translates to CAGRGTGALPLTDTQYF.

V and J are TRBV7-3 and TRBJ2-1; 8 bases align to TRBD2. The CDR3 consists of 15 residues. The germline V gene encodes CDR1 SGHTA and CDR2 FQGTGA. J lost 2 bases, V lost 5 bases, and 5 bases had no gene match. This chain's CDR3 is CASSVLAGPYNEQFF. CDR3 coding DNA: TGTGCCAGCAGCGTTCTAGCGGGCCCCTACAATGAGCAGTTCTTC. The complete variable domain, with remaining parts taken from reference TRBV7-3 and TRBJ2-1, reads GAGVSQTPSNKVTEKGKYVELRCDPISGHTALYWYRQSLGQGPEFLIYFQGTGAADDSGLPNDRFFAVRPEGSVSTLKIQRTERGDSAVYLCASSVLAGPYNEQFFGPGTRLTVL.

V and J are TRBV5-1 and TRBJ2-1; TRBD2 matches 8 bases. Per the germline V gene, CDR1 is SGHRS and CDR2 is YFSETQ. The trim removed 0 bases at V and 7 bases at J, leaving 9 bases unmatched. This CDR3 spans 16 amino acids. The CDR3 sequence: CASSLGPGGPRNEQFF. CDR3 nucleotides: TGCGCCAGCAGCTTGGGACCGGGAGGGCCCAGGAATGAGCAGTTCTTC.

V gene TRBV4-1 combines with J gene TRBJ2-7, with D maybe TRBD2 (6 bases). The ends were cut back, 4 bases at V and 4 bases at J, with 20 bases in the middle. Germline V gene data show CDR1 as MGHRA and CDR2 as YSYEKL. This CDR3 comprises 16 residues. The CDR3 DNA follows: TGCGCCAGCAGCCTGGCAGGAGGGGCCTTCCATTACGAGCAGTACTTC. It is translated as CASSLAGGAFHYEQYF.

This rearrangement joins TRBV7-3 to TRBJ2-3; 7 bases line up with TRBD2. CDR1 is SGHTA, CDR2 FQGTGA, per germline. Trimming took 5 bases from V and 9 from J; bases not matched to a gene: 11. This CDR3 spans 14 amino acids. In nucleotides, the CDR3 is TGTGCCAGCAGCGCAAGCCCAGCCGGGGGGACGCAGTATTTT. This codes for CASSASPAGGTQYF.